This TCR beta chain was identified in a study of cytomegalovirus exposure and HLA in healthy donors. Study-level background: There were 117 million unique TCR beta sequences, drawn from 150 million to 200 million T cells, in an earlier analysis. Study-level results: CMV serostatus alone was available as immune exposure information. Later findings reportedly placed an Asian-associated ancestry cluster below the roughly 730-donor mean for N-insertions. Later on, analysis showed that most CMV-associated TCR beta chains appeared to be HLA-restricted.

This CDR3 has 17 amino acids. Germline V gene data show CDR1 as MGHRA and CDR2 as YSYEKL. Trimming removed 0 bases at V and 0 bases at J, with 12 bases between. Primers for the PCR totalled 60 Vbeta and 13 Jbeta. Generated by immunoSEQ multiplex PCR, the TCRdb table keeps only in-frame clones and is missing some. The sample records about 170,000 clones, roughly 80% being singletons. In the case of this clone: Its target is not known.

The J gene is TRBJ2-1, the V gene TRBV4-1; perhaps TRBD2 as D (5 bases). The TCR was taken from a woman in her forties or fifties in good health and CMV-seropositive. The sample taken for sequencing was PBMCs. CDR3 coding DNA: TGCGCCAGCAGCCAAGATATCACGGGGTACTCCTACAATGAGCAGTTCTTC. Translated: CASSQDITGYSYNEQFF.